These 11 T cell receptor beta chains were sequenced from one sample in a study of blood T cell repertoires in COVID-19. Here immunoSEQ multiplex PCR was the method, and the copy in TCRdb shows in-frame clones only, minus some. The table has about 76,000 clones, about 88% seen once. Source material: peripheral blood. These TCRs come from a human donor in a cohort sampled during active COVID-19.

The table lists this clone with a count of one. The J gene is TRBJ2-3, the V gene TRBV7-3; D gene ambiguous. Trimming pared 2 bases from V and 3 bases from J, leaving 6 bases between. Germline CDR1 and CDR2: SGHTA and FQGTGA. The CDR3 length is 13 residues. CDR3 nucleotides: TGTGCCAGCAGCTTATCCTATACAGATACGCAGTATTTT. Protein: CASSLSYTDTQYF.

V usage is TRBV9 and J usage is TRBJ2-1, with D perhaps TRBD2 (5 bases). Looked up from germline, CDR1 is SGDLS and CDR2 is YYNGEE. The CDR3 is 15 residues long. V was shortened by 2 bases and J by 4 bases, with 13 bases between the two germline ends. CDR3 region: CASSVTGVGYNEQFF. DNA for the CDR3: TGTGCCAGCAGCGTGACCGGGGTTGGATACAATGAGCAGTTCTTC.

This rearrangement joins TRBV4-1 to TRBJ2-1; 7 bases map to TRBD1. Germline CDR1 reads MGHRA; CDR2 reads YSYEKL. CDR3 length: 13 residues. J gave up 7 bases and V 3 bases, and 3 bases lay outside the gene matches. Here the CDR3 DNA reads TGCGCCAGCAGCCAGGGGACAGTGAATGAGCAGTTCTTC. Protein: CASSQGTVNEQFF.

The CDR3, as DNA: TGTGCCAGCAGTGAAACAGGGTCTGGACGTCGTGGCTACACCTTC. Translating it yields CASSETGSGRRGYTF. The J gene is TRBJ1-2, the V gene TRBV6-1; D may be TRBD1 (6 bases). Germline values: CDR1 MNHNS, CDR2 SASEGT. This CDR3 region has 15 residues. Trimming left V 2 bases short and J 7 bases short, with 17 bases between.

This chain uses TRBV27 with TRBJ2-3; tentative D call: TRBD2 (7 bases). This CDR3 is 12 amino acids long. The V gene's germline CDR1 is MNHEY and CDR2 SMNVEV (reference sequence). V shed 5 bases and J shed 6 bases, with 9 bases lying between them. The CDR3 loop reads CASSKGGDTQYF. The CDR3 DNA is TGTGCCAGCAGTAAGGGGGGGGATACGCAGTATTTT.

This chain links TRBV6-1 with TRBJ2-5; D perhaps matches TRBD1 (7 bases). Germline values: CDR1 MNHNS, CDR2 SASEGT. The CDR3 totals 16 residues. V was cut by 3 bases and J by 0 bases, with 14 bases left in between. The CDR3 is CASSDEAGGYQETQYF. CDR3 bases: TGTGCCAGCAGTGACGAGGCAGGGGGGTACCAAGAGACCCAGTACTTC.

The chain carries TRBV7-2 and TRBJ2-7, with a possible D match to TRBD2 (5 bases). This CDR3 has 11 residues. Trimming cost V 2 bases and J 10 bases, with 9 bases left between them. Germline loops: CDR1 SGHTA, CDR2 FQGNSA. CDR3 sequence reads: CASSLHGGQYF. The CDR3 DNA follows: TGTGCCAGCAGCTTACACGGAGGCCAGTACTTC. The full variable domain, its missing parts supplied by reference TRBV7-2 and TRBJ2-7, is GAGVSQSPSNKVTEKGKDVELRCDPISGHTALYWYRQSLGQGLEFLIYFQGNSAPDKSGLPSDRFSAERTGGSVSTLTIQRTQQEDSAVYLCASSLHGGQYFGPGTRLTVT.

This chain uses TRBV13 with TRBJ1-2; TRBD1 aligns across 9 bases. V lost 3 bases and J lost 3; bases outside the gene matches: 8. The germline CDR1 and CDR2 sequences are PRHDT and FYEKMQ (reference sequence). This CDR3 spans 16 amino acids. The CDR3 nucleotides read TGTGCCAGCAGCTTCGATCCGGGACAGGGATACTATGGCTACACCTTC. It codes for CASSFDPGQGYYGYTF.

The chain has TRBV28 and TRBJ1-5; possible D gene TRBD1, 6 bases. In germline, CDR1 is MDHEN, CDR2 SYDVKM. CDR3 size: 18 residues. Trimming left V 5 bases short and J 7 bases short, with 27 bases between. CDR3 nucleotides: TGTGCCAGCAGTCCCTCCGGGGGGGCCCTAATAGGTGGACAGCCCCAGCATTTT. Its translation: CASSPSGGALIGGQPQHF.

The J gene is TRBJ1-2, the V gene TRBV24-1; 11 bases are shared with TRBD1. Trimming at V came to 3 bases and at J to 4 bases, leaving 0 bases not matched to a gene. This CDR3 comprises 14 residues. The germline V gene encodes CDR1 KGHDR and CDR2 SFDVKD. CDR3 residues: CATSDGTGGYGYTF. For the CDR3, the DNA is TGTGCCACCAGTGATGGGACAGGGGGCTATGGCTACACCTTC.

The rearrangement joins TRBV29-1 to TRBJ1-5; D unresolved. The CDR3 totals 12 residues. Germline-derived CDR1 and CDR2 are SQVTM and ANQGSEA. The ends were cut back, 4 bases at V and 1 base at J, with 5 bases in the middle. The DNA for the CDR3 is TGCAGCGTTGGGCAGAGCAATCAGCCCCAGCATTTT. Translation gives CSVGQSNQPQHF.